Here is one TCR beta chain with its context. Its antigen remains unknown. The V gene's germline CDR1 is GTSNPN and CDR2 SVGIG (reference sequence). The CDR3 covers 15 residues. V lost 0 bases, J lost 0 bases, and 11 bases lay in between. This sample was taken from a study of early T cells in non-severe SARS-CoV-2 infection. Unique molecular identifiers were added to individual cDNA molecules. Each CDR3 protein gets one entry after TCRdb re-called the 5' RACE reads with MiXCR. The table lists over 50,000 distinct CDR3 sequences, around 13% of them singletons. The study, taken as a whole, reports: Anti-spike CD8 responses were favored by VDJdb matching, which missed private and CD4 specificities.

Source material: whole blood. This TCR derives from an adult who was a healthcare worker with PCR-confirmed SARS-CoV-2 infection or an uninfected control (not recorded which). The V call is TRBV30, the J call TRBJ1-1, with D possibly being TRBD1 (5 bases). CDR3: CAWSVLGGMNTEAFF. The CDR3 DNA sequence: TGTGCCTGGAGTGTACTCGGGGGAATGAACACTGAAGCTTTCTTT.